The 3 T cell receptor beta chains below come from one sample, sequenced in a study of siplizumab effects on memory and regulatory T cells. The protocol was immunoSEQ multiplex PCR, while the TCRdb copy is restricted to in-frame clones and leaves out a portion. The sample lists around 100,000 clones, 94% occurring once. The sequenced sample consisted of non-Treg CD4+ T cells sorted from blood. The receptors were sampled from a human donor in good health.

The chain carries TRBV28 and TRBJ1-3; TRBD1 is a possible D gene (5 bases). Per germline, CDR1 MDHEN and CDR2 SYDVKM. The CDR3 is 14 residues long. V was pared by 3 bases and J by 6 bases, with 12 bases between. CDR3 in amino acids: CASSLVRGENTIYF. The CDR3, as DNA: TGTGCCAGCAGTTTGGTGAGGGGTGAAAACACCATATATTTT. Looking up the rest from reference TRBV28 and TRBJ1-3 gives the full variable domain: DVKVTQSSRYLVKRTGEKVFLECVQDMDHENMFWYRQDPGLGLRLIYFSYDVKMKEKGDIPEGYSVSREKKERFSLILESASTNQTSMYLCASSLVRGENTIYFGEGSWLTVV.

V and J are TRBV5-1 and TRBJ2-5; 9 bases are shared with TRBD2. CDR1 and CDR2 (germline): SGHRS, YFSETQ. This CDR3 has 17 residues. The junction had 14 bases not matched to a gene; V was cut back by 4 bases and J by 4 bases. The CDR3 DNA follows: TGCGCCAGCAGCATAGGCGCGGGAGGGCCCTCGAGAGAGACCCAGTACTTC. Protein sequence: CASSIGAGGPSRETQYF.

V is TRBV19 and J is TRBJ2-1; D tentatively fits TRBD1 or TRBD2 (6 bases each). There are 17 residues in the CDR3. Trimming took off 1 base at V and 9 bases at J, with 22 bases between the two ends. The germline gives CDR1 LNHDA, CDR2 SQIVND (reference sequence). CDR3: CASSIARGRDSLFEQFF. In DNA, the CDR3 is TGTGCCAGTAGTATAGCTCGGGGGCGGGATAGTCTGTTTGAGCAGTTCTTC.